This TCR beta chain is from a study of blood T cell repertoires in COVID-19. Turning to the study itself: COVID-19 samples, acute and convalescent, were from the United States, Italy and Spain. PBMCs, B-cell-depleted T cells, or T cells were the source of the cDNA or gDNA that made up the material.

The CDR3 length is 14 residues. Germline CDR1 and CDR2: SEHNR and FQNEAQ (reference sequence). The germline V and J ends were trimmed by 6 bases and 5 bases, with 16 bases remaining between them. Sequencing was performed with immunoSEQ multiplex PCR; in TCRdb, only in-frame clones are kept and a portion is missing. The sample lists roughly 290,000 clones, 75% to 90% occurring once. This chain connects TRBV7-9 to TRBJ1-1; a weak D match, TRBD1 (5 bases). The receptor comes from a woman between 40 and 55 years old who had recovered from COVID-19. Sequences were obtained from PBMCs or T cells enriched from blood (not recorded which). This chain's CDR3 is CASSDSRVWTEAFF. CDR3 nucleotide sequence: TGTGCCAGCAGTGATAGCAGGGTCTGGACTGAAGCTTTCTTT.